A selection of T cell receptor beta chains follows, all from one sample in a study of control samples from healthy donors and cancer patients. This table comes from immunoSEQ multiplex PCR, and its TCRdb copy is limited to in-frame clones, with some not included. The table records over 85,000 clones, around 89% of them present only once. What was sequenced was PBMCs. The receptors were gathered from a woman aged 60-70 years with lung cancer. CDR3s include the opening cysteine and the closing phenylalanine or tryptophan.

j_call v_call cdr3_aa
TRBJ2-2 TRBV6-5 CASTSGRIGTGELFF
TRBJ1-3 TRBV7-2 CASSLGPPSSGNTIYF
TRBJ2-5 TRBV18 CASSPPGGLETQYF
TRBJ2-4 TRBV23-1 CASSHYSGGGRGAKNIQYF
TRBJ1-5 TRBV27 CASSSLDGSNQPQHF
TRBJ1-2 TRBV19 CASSEGAEVYGYTF
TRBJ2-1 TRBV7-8 CASSLDRIGNEQFF
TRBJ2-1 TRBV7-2 CASSPGLEWDEQFF
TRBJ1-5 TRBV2 CASSVEQGANQPQHF
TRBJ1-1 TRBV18 CASSPGRGETEAFF
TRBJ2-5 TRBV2 CASPGLAGEETQYF
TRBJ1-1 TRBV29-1 CSVGFEGAITAFF
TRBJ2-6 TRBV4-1 CASSQNRLSGANVLTF
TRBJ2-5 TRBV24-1 CATSDARAEETQYF
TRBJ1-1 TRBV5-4 CASSQGQGLYEAFF
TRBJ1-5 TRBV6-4 CASSEAGGNQPQHF
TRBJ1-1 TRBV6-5 CASSRQAGVAEAFF
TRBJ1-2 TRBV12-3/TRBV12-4 CASSLTGSGYTF
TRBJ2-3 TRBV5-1 CASSPSGGGDTQYF
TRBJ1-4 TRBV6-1 CASSEHATNEKLFF
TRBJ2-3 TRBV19 CASSISRTRVTDTQYF
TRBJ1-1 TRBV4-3 CASSQAPGNEAFF
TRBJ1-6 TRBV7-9 CASIKPGQGDNSPLHF
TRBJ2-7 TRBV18 CASSQTSGSEYEQYF
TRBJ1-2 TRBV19 CASSIWDTSNYGYTF
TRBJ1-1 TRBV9 CASSGAWSTEAFF
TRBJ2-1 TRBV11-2 CASTRGGDEQFF
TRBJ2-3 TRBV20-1 CSARTVNTQYF
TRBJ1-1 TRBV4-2 CASSPRERPEAFF
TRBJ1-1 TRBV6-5 CASTQGYTEAFF
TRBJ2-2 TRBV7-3 CASSLTSAGRGRAGTGELFF
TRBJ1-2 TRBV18 CASNHPGQGNYGYTF
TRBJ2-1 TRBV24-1 CASGAGSYNEQFF
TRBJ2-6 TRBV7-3 CASSSALTGAGANVLTF
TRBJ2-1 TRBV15 CATSRDPPYNEQFF
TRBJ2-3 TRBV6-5 CASSYSGFVSDTQYF
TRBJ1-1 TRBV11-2 CASSLSGRMNTEAFF
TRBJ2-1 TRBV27 CASSFDRGQDNEQFF
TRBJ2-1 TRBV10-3 CAINPRGGRDNEQFF
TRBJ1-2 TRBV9 CASSVGQGTYGYTF
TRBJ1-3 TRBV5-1 CASSRDRTGNTIYF
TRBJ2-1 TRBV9 CASSVGPQTSGGNNEQFF
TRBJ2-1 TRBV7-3 CASSSTSGYNEQFF
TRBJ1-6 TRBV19 CASSSSRGNSPLHF
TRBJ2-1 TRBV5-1 CASSLGTGYNEQFF
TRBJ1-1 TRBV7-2 CASSLRHPNTEAFF